This T cell receptor beta chain derives from a study of T cells in Graves' hyperthyroidism and ophthalmopathy. V dropped 0 bases and J dropped 5 bases, with 16 bases sitting between them. CDR1 is LNHNV and CDR2 is YYDKDF in the germline V gene (reference sequence). This CDR3 is built from 16 residues. General observations from the study: Ophthalmopathy stood apart from stable hyperthyroidism in a 13 V-J model. Most thyroid clonotypes that were expanded above 0.001 also turned up in blood.

This clonotype was seen ten or more times. Its antigen is not identified. Amplified regions were TCR beta CDR3 sequences from RNA transcripts. RT-PCR in the first round (using the HTBI primer set) targeted the TCR CDR3. Each CDR3 protein gets one entry after TCRdb re-called the multiplex PCR reads with MiXCR. Among 500,000 to 600,000 distinct CDR3 sequences listed, around 42% were seen once. The V gene is TRBV15, the J gene TRBJ1-2; no clear D gene. Sequencing used peripheral blood or thyroid tissue (not recorded which). The clonotype was recovered from a woman aged 18-35 years with Graves' hyperthyroidism. CDR3 protein: CATSRDKLGANYGYTF. For the CDR3, the DNA is TGTGCCACCAGCAGAGATAAACTTGGAGCAAATTATGGCTACACCTTC.